The T cell receptor (beta chain) described here comes from a study of cytomegalovirus exposure and HLA in healthy donors (dated by TCRdb to the late 2010s). As for the study more broadly: An earlier analysis of some 500 of the donors reported approximately 270 Gb of sequence data and roughly 110 million unique TCR beta sequences from about 200 million T cells. Approximately 310 gigabases of sequencing data and approximately 85 million unique TCR sequences were included in an early release covering about 700 HLA-typed donors. Among the roughly 400 genotyped donors, around 81% belonged to the genetic ancestry cluster associated with self-reported Caucasian donors. The study was designed to test whether signatures of past pathogen exposure could be identified by cataloging public T cell receptors. The T cell repertoires of 666 subjects were profiled by immunosequencing and related to cytomegalovirus serostatus. Along with the approximately 700-subject first cohort, a separate validation cohort of some 130 different subjects was used. To predict cytomegalovirus infection status, the study combined high-throughput TCR immunosequencing, statistical association of individual TCRs with disease status, and machine learning. To study patterns of TCR occurrence, a later analysis re-analyzed previously published TCR beta repertoires from 650 to 750 donors and added high-resolution HLA genotyping. In the later analysis, no new phenotypic data were used to find candidate immune exposures; instead, reliance was placed on TCR beta sequences and their occurrence across donors. In an earlier analysis of more than 550 of the donors, high-throughput TCR beta sequencing was used to judge whether each TCR beta V gene segment behaved as functional or pseudogenic. Donor age, sex, ethnicity and CMV serostatus were compiled alongside the repertoire data. A later genetic analysis took genome-wide SNP genotypes for about three fifths of the 666 donors and used that subset as a discovery cohort. Every discovery cohort repertoire had been produced on one sequencing platform. HLA typing included class I and class II loci at four-digit resolution. Typing coverage varied by locus: about 620-630 donors for A, B, C, DRB1 and DQB1; about 520 for DQA1; 600 to 610 for DPA1; about 450 for DPB1. Because of strong linkage in the cohort, roughly five DR-DQ haplotypes were treated as single units for association and clustering. Among roughly 400 genotyped donors of the cohort, an average of approximately 240,000 unique TCR beta nucleotide sequences were sequenced per donor, roughly 18% of them non-productive. Broader findings and caveats from the paper: A total of 150 to 200 TCR beta chains were listed by the study as associated with cytomegalovirus. A later analysis associated 16,951 TCR beta sequences with specific HLA alleles at a false discovery rate of 0.05. In a later analysis, most CMV-associated TCR beta chains were found to appear HLA-restricted, with HLA associations seemingly driven largely by CMV exposure. In an earlier analysis of fewer than 750 of the donors, most TCR beta V segments were observed in productive rearrangements about 90% or about 30% of the time, broadly matching IMGT annotations. In a later analysis, the rate of TCR association differed among HLA loci, with DRB1 alleles having the most associated TCRs and HLA-C alleles having the fewest. In a later genetic analysis, fewer N-insertions in productive TCRs were reported among donors in an Asian-associated ancestry cluster than the 666-donor mean. When HLA alleles, especially DR and DQ, strongly co-occurred, attributing TCR associations to individual alleles was difficult. In this cohort, only TCR beta chains were sequenced, and detectable features were limited by the absence of alpha or paired-chain data. A further reported finding was that TCR beta sequences accurately predicted the HLA-A and HLA-B alleles for most subjects in the first cohort. An association between a missense DCLRE1C variant and V-gene and J-gene trimming of TCR beta chains was found in a later genetic analysis and replicated in an independent cohort. Most TCR sequences were seen in very few donors, while some public TCRs were found in many individuals. A cluster of highly shared sequence variants was judged likely to be a technical artifact of the sequencing pipeline. Because the 87-base-pair reads could not distinguish some IMGT-functional V segments, including TRBV6-2 and TRBV6-3, those segments were excluded. Cytomegalovirus status was reported to be diagnosed by the classifier with high specificity and sensitivity in both the original and validation cohorts. In a later analysis, HLA-associated TCR beta chains were found to be more clonally expanded and to have lower generation probabilities than equally common non-associated chains. In vitro tests confirmed that a few of the cytomegalovirus-associated TCR beta chains recognize cytomegalovirus antigens. The earlier analysis of about 600 of the donors excluded 15 to 20 rarely observed V segments, including chromosome 9 orphons, because counts were too low. Linkage disequilibrium might explain the correlated functional status among segregating V segments, but an unknown experimental factor could not be ruled out. A later analysis reported that several top co-occurrence clusters appeared linked to parvovirus B19, influenza, CMV and Epstein-Barr virus. Presence/absence analyses assumed roughly uniform sequencing depth across donors, an assumption that may not hold. HLA typing was unavailable for some donors at each locus, so association tests used only the typed subset. Immune exposure information for the cohort was limited to CMV serostatus. According to the authors, the approach could potentially be generalized to other disease states and immunological phenotypes.

With regard to this clone: It lacks a known antigen. No quality values exist for individual bases; no much larger clone is one base distant.

Library prep was done by the immunoSEQ multiplex PCR assay. For the multiplex PCR, a mixture combining 60 forward primers for TCR Vbeta segments and 13 reverse primers for TCR Jbeta segments was used. The CDR3 region of rearranged TCR beta genes was amplified from genomic DNA by a multiplex PCR assay. The amplified TCR beta libraries were sequenced on the Illumina HiSeq System as 87-base-pair reads. The source study handled its data this way. Across the roughly 700 repertoires, a later analysis counted roughly 84 million unique TCR beta chains, 8.5 million to 12 million of which were shared by at least two donors. To remove PCR and sequencing errors, raw reads were error-corrected and collapsed into unique sequences using a nearest-neighbor algorithm that merged closely related sequences. V, D and J gene segments were assigned by aligning CDR3 sequences to IMGT reference sequences. Each retained sequence needed at least a six-nucleotide match to both a V gene segment and a J gene segment. Rearrangements were called productive when the CDR3 lacked stop codons and stayed in frame with V and J; all others were non-productive. CDR3 was defined according to IMGT convention as the region running from the second conserved V-encoded cysteine to the conserved J-encoded phenylalanine. The earlier analysis of fewer than 750 of the donors excluded sequences that lacked an unambiguous match to a single V gene segment. In an earlier analysis of several hundred of the donors, V segments were called functional above 56.7% productive rearrangements and were called segregating when the between-donor standard deviation exceeded 5%. A statistical classification framework was built to diagnose cytomegalovirus status from the catalog of TCR beta chain sequences. A later analysis assigned V and J genes by comparing TCR nucleotide sequences with IMGT/GENE-DB human TR gene sequences. The TCRdist pipeline was used in a later analysis to assign CDR3 sequences and most-parsimonious VDJ recombination scenarios. In a later analysis, each TCR beta chain was defined by its CDR3 amino acid sequence together with its V-gene family, and reads lacking a unique V-gene family were excluded. A later analysis removed several hundred highly shared, low-generation-probability nucleotide sequences to deal with suspected cross-contamination and a sequencing artifact. In a later analysis, a clonal expansion index was calculated for each public chain from normalized within-repertoire ranks of inferred template counts. A later analysis computed generation probabilities with a VDJ recombination model fitted to out-of-frame rearrangements, and checked the results against IGoR. In a later analysis, hypergeometric tests were used to score TCR-TCR, TCR-HLA and TCR-CMV co-occurrence, with a repertoire-size bias correction applied to TCR pairs. In a later analysis, false discovery rates were estimated by permuting HLA or CMV assignments 20 times. In a later analysis, co-occurring TCRs were grouped using DBSCAN, and TCRdist sequence similarity was added for clustering within HLA-allele-positive subsets. Repertoires with fewer than 30,000 or more than 120,000 public chains, plus five repertoires with anomalous nucleotide sharing, were excluded from co-occurrence clustering. This immuneACCESS table, as held by TCRdb, lists in-frame sequences with V and J called but not all clones. Of the missing ones, under half trace to an unresolved V gene in checked studies; the others have no known cause. That table is the source of V, J and clone size, and D and trimming were worked out from the DNA. The sample table shows about 180,000 clones, and more than 75% are seen once. The top ten hold under 2.5% of the sample.

In total, approximately 690 healthy bone marrow donors made up the cohort. At the time of sampling, every cohort member was nominally healthy, though immune exposures that went unrecorded were likely present. The donor was CMV seropositive and was included in the group of about 290 seropositive cohort members. Each donor provided a peripheral blood sample, and peripheral blood mononuclear cells were used for TCR beta sequencing. The Qiagen DNeasy Blood Extraction Kit was used to extract genomic DNA from the blood cell samples. The cysteine opens and the phenylalanine closes a CDR3 of 13 amino acids. The entry retains the CDR3 DNA only, 39 bases that are in frame from base 1. From the germline V gene, CDR1 is SQVTM and CDR2 is ANQGSEA. Clipping removes 6 bases from V and 6 bases from J, with 4 as the unmatched junction base count.

The sequence joins TRBV29-1 to TRBJ1-5, and 11 junctional nucleotides match TRBD1. Sequencing was done on a sample of PBMCs. The TCR sequence derives from a woman aged 25 to 39 in good health and CMV-seropositive. The nucleotides read TGCAGCGTAGCGGACAGGGGGCTTCAGCCCCAGCATTTT. Its product reads: CSVADRGLQPQHF.